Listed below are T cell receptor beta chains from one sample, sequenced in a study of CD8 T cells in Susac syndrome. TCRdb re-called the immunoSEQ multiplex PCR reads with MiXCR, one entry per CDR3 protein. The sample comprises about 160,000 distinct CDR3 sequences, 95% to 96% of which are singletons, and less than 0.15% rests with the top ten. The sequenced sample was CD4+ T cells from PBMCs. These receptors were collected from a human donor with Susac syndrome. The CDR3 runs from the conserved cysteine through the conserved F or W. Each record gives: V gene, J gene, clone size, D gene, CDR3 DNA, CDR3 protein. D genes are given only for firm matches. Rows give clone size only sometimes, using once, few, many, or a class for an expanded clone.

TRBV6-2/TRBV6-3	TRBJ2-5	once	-	TGTGCCAGCTCCCAAGGGCCGAACCAAGAGACCCAGTACTTC	CASSQGPNQETQYF
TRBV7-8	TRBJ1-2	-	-	TGTGCCAGCAGCTTAGCGGGAGGGCACTATGGCTACACCTTC	CASSLAGGHYGYTF
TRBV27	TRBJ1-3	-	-	TGTGCCAGCAGTTCTACGGGACCCGCAAAAAACACCATATATTTT	CASSSTGPAKNTIYF
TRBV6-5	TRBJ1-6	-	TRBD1	TGTGCCAGCAGTACGACAGGGAAAAATTCACCCCTCCACTTT	CASSTTGKNSPLHF
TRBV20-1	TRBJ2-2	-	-	TGCAGTGCTAGAGAGTTCGGTGGTAACACCGGGGAGCTGTTTTTT	CSAREFGGNTGELFF
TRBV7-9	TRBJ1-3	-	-	TGTGCCAGCAGCTCTACCTCATTGAACACCATATATTTT	CASSSTSLNTIYF
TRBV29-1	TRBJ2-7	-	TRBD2	TGCAGCGTTGACGGGACTAGCGGTACCTACGAGCAGTACTTC	CSVDGTSGTYEQYF
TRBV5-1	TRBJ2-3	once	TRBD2	TGCGCCAGCAGCCCCTGGAGCGGGACTAGCACAGATACGCAGTATTTT	CASSPWSGTSTDTQYF
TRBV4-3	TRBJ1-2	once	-	TGCGCCAGCAGCCAATTTCAGGGACCCTATGGCTACACCTTC	CASSQFQGPYGYTF
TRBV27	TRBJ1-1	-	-	TGTGCCAGCAGTTTAAAGGGTGGTGGTGGAGCTTTCTTT	CASSLKGGGGAFF
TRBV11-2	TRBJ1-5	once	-	TGTGCCAGCAGCTTAGAAGGGGGGGGTACTCAGCCCCAGCATTTT	CASSLEGGGTQPQHF
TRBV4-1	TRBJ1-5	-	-	TGCGCCAGCAGCCACCCCGTGGGGGTTAGCAATCAGCCCCAGCATTTT	CASSHPVGVSNQPQHF
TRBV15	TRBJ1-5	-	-	TGTGCCACCAGCAGAGACAGGAGCAATCAGCCCCAGCATTTT	CATSRDRSNQPQHF
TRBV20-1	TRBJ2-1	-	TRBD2	TGCAGTGCTGTGTCTAGCGGGGGGTCGGATGAGCAGTTCTTC	CSAVSSGGSDEQFF
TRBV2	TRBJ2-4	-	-	TGTGCCAGCAGTCACCGGGACGCTCCCCTTCTAGCCAAAAACATTCAGTACTTC	CASSHRDAPLLAKNIQYF
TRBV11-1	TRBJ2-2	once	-	TGTGCCAGCAGCAATATTCCGAATTCCGGGGAGCTGTTTTTT	CASSNIPNSGELFF
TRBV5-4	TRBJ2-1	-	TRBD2	TGTGCCAGCAGCTTCGGGGGGGTACCCAATGAGCAGTTCTTC	CASSFGGVPNEQFF
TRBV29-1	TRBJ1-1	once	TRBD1	TGCAGCGCAAGGACAGGACTGAACACTGAAGCTTTCTTT	CSARTGLNTEAFF
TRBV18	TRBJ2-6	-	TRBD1	TGTGCCAGCTCACAGACTGGACAGGGCGGCGGGGCCAACGTCCTGACTTTC	CASSQTGQGGGANVLTF
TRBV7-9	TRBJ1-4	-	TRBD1	TGTGCCAGCAGCGCGGGACAGGGGTTGGAAAAACTGTTTTTT	CASSAGQGLEKLFF
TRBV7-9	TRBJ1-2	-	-	TGTGCCAGCAGCACCTACAGGGATAACTATGGCTACACCTTC	CASSTYRDNYGYTF
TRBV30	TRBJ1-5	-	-	TGTGCCTGGGCTGAAACAGGGAATCAGCCCCAGCATTTT	CAWAETGNQPQHF
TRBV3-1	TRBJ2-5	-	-	TGTGCCAGCTCTCGACAGCAAGAGACCCAGTACTTC	CASSRQQETQYF
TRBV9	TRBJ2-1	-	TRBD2	TGTGCCAGCAGCCCTCGTCTAGCGGGATACAATGAGCAGTTCTTC	CASSPRLAGYNEQFF
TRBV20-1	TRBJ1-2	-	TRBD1	TGCAGTGCTAGAGTCGAAGGGACAGGTCGGTCGAACTTCTATGGCTACACCTTC	CSARVEGTGRSNFYGYTF
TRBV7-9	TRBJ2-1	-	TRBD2	TGTGCCAGCAGCCCCGATCTAGCGGACAATGAGCAGTTCTTC	CASSPDLADNEQFF
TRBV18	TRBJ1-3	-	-	TGTGCCAGCTCACCGACGCGGGGAGGCTCTGGAAACACCATATATTTT	CASSPTRGGSGNTIYF
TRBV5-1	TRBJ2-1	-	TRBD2	TGCGCCAGCAGCTTCTTAGCGGGGGCGGACAATGAGCAGTTCTTC	CASSFLAGADNEQFF
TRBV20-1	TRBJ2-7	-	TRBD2	TGCAGTGCTACCCGGTATAGCGGGAACTCCTTCGTAACCTACGAGCAGTACTTC	CSATRYSGNSFVTYEQYF
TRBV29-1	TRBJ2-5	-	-	TGCAGCGTTGAGAGCGGTGCCGGAATAGAGACCCAGTACTTC	CSVESGAGIETQYF
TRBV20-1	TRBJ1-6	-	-	TGCAGTGCTAGACCCTATAATTCACCCCTCCACTTT	CSARPYNSPLHF
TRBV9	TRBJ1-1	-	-	TGTGCCAGCAGCGACGGGACACCTAACACTGAAGCTTTCTTT	CASSDGTPNTEAFF
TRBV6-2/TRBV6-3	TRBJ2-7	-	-	TGTGCCAGCAGTAGCCATAGCGGAGTAATACGCCAGCAGTACTTC	CASSSHSGVIRQQYF
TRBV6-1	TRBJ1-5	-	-	TGTGCCAGCAACCTCTCCTGGGGGTCCCAGGTTTCCCAGCATTTT	CASNLSWGSQVSQHF
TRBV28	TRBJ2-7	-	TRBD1	TGTGCCAGCAGAGACCTCCCGGGACAGGGATCAGAGCAGTACTTC	CASRDLPGQGSEQYF
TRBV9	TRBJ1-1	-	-	TGTGCCAGCAGCGTAGTTCCACTCACTGAAGCTTTCTTT	CASSVVPLTEAFF
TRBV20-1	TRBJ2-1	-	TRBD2	TGCAGTGCCGTAGGCGGGAGAAGCTACAATGAGCAGTTCTTC	CSAVGGRSYNEQFF
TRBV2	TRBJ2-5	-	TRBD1	TGTGCCAGCAGTGGGGGGACAGGCAGAACCGGGACCCAGTACTTC	CASSGGTGRTGTQYF
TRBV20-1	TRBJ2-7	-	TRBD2	TGCAGTGCTAGAGATGCGATCGGGACTAGCGGAAACTACGAGCAGTACTTC	CSARDAIGTSGNYEQYF
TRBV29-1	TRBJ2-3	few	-	TGCAGCGTTGAAGATCCCCCCGGGGGCACAGATACGCAGTATTTT	CSVEDPPGGTDTQYF
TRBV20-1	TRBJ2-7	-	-	TGCAGTGCTGCTGGGAAGTTCTACGAGCAGTACTTC	CSAAGKFYEQYF
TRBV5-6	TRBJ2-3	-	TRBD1	TGTGCCAGCAGCTCCACCGGGACAGGGATCACAGATACGCAGTATTTT	CASSSTGTGITDTQYF
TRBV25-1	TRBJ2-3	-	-	TGTGCCAGCACCCCCAGCAGGGGTATGTTGGGGGATACGCAGTATTTT	CASTPSRGMLGDTQYF
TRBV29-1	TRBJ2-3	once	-	TGCAGCGTTGAAGGCGGGACCCGCACAGATACGCAGTATTTT	CSVEGGTRTDTQYF
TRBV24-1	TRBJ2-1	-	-	TGTGCCACCAGTGGTGTGGGGGAGCAGTTCTTC	CATSGVGEQFF
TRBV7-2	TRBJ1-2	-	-	TGTGCCAGCAGCTTACAGGGGACCCAGAACTATGGCTACACCTTC	CASSLQGTQNYGYTF
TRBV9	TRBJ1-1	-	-	TGTGCCAGCAGCGGTCAGGGAGGGCTCGCTGAAGCTTTCTTT	CASSGQGGLAEAFF
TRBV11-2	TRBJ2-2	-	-	TGTGCCAGCAGACCCAGCAACACCGGGGAGCTGTTTTTT	CASRPSNTGELFF
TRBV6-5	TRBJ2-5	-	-	TGTGCCAGCAGTAGTTGGGGTATAGGCCAAGAGACCCAGTACTTC	CASSSWGIGQETQYF
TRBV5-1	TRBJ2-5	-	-	TGCGCCAGCAGCTTGGCCGGCTTCCAAGAGACCCAGTACTTC	CASSLAGFQETQYF
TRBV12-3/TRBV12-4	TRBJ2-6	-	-	TGTGCCAGCAGCCAACAGGCAGGGACGGGGGCCAACGTCCTGACTTTC	CASSQQAGTGANVLTF
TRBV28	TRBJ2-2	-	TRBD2	TGTGCCAGCAGCCCAACGCGGGGGATGGGCACCGGGGAGCTGTTTTTT	CASSPTRGMGTGELFF